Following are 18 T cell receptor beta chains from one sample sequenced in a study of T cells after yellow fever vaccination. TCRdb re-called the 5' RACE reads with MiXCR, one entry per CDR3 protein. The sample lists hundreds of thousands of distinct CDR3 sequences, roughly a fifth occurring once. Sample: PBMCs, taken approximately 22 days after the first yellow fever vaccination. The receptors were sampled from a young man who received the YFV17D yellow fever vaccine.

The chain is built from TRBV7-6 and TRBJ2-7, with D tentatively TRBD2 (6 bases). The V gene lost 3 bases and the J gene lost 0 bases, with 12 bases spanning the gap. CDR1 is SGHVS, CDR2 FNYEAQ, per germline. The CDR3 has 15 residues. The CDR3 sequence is CASSFTAGTSYEQYF. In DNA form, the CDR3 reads TGTGCCAGCAGCTTTACCGCGGGGACCTCCTACGAGCAGTACTTC.

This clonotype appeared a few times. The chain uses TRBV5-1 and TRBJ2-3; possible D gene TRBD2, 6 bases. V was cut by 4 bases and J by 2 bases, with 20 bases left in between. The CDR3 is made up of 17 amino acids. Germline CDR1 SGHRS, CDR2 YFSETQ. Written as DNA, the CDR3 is TGCGCCAGCAGCCCCCGTTGGACTATGGAAAACACAGATACGCAGTATTTT. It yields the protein CASSPRWTMENTDTQYF.

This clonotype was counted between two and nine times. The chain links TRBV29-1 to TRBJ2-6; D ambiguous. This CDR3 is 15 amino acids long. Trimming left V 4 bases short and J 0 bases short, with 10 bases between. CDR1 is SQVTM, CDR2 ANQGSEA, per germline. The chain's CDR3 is CSVVSGVSGANVLTF. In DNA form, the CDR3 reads TGCAGCGTTGTTTCAGGTGTCTCTGGGGCCAACGTCCTGACTTTC.

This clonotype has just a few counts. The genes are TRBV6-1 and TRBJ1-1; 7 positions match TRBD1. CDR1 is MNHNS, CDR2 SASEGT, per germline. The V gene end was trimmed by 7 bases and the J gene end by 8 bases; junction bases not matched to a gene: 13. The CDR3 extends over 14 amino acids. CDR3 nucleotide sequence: TGTGCCAGCACCCCGCCATGGGACAGCCAAGAAGCTTTCTTT. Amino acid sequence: CASTPPWDSQEAFF.

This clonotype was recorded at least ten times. CDR3 DNA: TGTGCCAGCAGCTTGAACAGCCTGAACACTGAAGCTTTCTTT. Translating gives CASSLNSLNTEAFF. The rearrangement joins TRBV5-5 to TRBJ1-1; D ambiguous. This CDR3 has 14 amino acids. Trimming took 1 base from V and 0 from J, leaving 7 bases between them. CDR1 is SGHKS, CDR2 YYEKEE, per germline (reference sequence). The full variable domain, its missing parts supplied by reference TRBV5-5 and TRBJ1-1, is DAGVTQSPTHLIKTRGQQVTLRCSPISGHKSVSWYQQVLGQGPQFIFQYYEKEERGRGNFPDRFSARQFPNYSSELNVNALLLGDSALYLCASSLNSLNTEAFFGQGTRLTVV.

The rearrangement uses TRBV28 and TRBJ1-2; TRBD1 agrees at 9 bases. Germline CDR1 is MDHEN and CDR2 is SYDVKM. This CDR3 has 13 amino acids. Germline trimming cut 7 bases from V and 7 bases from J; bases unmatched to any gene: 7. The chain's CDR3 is CASTLTGGGGYTF. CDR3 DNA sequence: TGTGCCAGCACCCTAACAGGGGGCGGTGGCTACACCTTC.

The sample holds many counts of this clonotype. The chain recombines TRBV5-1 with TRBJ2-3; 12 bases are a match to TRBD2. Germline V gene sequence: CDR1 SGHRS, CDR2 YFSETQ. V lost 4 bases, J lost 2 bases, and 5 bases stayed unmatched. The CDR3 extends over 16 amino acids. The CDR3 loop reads CASSKLAGGNTDTQYF. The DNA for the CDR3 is TGCGCCAGCAGCAAACTAGCGGGGGGAAACACAGATACGCAGTATTTT.

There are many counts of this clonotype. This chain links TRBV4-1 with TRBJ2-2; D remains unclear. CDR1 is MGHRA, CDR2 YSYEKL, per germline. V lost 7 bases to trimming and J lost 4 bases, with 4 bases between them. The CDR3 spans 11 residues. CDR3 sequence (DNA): TGCGCCAGCAAGGGCACCGGGGAGCTGTTTTTT. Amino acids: CASKGTGELFF.

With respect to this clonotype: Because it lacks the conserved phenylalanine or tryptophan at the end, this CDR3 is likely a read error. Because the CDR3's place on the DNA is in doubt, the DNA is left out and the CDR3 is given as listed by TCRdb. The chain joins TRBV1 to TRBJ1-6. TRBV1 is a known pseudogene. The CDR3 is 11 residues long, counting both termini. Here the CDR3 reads CASSQDTALHC.

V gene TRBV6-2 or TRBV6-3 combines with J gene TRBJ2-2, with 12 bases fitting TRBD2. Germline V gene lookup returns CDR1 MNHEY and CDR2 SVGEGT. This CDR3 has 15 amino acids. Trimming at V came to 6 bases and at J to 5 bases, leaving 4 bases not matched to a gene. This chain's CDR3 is CASSALAGGTGELFF. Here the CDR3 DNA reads TGTGCCAGCAGCGCACTAGCGGGGGGAACCGGGGAGCTGTTTTTT.

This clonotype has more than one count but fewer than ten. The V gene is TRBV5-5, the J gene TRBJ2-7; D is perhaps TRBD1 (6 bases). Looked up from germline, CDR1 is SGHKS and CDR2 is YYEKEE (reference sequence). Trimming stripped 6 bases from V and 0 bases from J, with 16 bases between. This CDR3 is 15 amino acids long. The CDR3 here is CASTITYRVSYEQYF. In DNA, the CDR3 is TGTGCCAGCACCATTACGTACAGGGTCTCCTACGAGCAGTACTTC.

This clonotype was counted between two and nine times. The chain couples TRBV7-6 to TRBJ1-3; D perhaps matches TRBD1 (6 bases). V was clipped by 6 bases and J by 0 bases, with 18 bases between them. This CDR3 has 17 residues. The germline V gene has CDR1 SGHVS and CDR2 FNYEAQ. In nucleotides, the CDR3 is TGTGCCAGCAGTCCGAGTGCCACAGGGACCTCTGGAAACACCATATATTTT. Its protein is CASSPSATGTSGNTIYF.

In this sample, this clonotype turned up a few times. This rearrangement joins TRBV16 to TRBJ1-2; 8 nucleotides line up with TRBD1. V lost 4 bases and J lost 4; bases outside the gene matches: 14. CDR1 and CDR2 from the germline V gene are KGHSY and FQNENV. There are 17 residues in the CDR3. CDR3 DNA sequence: TGTGCCAGCAGCCCCCAATATGGGCAGGGGGCGAGCTATGGCTACACCTTC. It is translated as CASSPQYGQGASYGYTF.

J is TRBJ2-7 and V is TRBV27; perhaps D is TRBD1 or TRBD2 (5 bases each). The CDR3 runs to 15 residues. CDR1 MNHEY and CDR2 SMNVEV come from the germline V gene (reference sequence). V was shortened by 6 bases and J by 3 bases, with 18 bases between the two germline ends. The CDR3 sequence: CASRDQQEARYEQYV. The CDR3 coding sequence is TGTGCCAGCAGAGATCAACAGGAGGCCCGCTACGAGCAGTACGTC.

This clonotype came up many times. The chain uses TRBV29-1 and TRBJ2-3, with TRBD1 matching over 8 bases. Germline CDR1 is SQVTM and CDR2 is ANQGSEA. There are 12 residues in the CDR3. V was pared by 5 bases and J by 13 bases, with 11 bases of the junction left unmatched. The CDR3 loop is CSVSPGGQVKYF. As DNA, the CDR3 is TGCAGCGTTAGTCCCGGGGGACAGGTGAAGTATTTT.

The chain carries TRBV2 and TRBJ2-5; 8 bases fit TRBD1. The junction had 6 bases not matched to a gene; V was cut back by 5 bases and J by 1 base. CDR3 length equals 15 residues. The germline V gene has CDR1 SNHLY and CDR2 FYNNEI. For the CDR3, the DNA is TGTGCCAGCAGTAACCCGGGACAGGTCCAAGAGACCCAGTACTTC. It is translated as CASSNPGQVQETQYF.

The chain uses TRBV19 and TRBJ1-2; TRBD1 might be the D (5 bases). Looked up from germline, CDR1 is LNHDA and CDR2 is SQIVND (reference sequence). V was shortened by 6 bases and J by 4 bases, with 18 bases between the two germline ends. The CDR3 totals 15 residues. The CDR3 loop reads CASRGSGFRRYGYTF. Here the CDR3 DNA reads TGTGCCAGTAGGGGATCAGGGTTTCGGCGCTATGGCTACACCTTC.

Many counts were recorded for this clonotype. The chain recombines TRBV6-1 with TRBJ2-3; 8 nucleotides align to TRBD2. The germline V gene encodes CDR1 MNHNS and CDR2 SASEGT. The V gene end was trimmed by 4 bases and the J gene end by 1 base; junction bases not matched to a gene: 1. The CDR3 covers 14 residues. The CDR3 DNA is TGTGCCAGCAGTGCGGGGGGGGGCACAGATACGCAGTATTTT. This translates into CASSAGGGTDTQYF.